The clone carrying this T cell receptor (beta chain) was detected only once. Its antigen is undetermined. Sequenced by immunoSEQ multiplex PCR; TCRdb stores in-frame clones only, minus some. Seen here are roughly 2.1 million clones, approximately 94% observed once, and the top ten hold roughly 1.7%. This record comes from a study of shared clonotypes between healthy human individuals. CD8 cells classed as naive were CD45RO-negative and positively selected for CCR7, excluding terminally differentiated effector memory CD45RA+ cells. Study conclusions and caveats: The authors expected sequencing depth to affect clonotype sharing among donors.

V was pared by 0 bases and J by 2 bases, with 6 bases of the junction left unmatched. From germline, CDR1 is MGHRA and CDR2 YSYEKL. This CDR3 contains 16 residues. This chain joins TRBV4-1 and TRBJ2-7; 8 positions agree with TRBD1. This TCR was recovered from a young man in good health. Some clones in this sample may be carry-over from other donors' samples. Sequencing was performed on naive CD8+ T cells from PBMCs. In nucleotides, the CDR3 is TGCGCCAGCAGCCAAGAACGGGACAGGATCACCTACGAGCAGTACTTC. Translated: CASSQERDRITYEQYF.